The 28 T cell receptor beta chains reported below all come from one sample, sequenced in a study of T-cell reconstitution after alpha-beta-depleted transplantation in children. Unique molecular identifiers were built into the TCRbeta library. TCRdb re-called the PCR reads with MiXCR, one entry per CDR3 protein. The data contain about 97,000 distinct CDR3 sequences, less than 6% of them singletons. This specimen consisted of PBMCs, mostly from graft donor cells, obtained 60 days after TCRalphabeta/CD19-depleted stem cell transplant. The receptor set was obtained from a female patient between 2 and 15 years old who had a stem cell transplant for Fanconi anemia, so the T cells may come from the graft donor.

At least ten counts were recorded for this clonotype. The rearrangement joins TRBV10-3 to TRBJ2-3, with D perhaps assigned TRBD1 or TRBD2 (6 bases each). The CDR3 consists of 18 residues. CDR1 is ENHRY, CDR2 SYGVKD, per germline. The ends were cut back, 0 bases at V and 0 bases at J, with 16 bases in the middle. DNA for the CDR3: TGTGCCATCAGTGAGTCGTTCGACGGGGGCGGAAGCACAGATACGCAGTATTTT. This encodes CAISESFDGGGSTDTQYF.

This clonotype was observed many times. The chain combines TRBV4-2 with TRBJ2-3, with 8 positions matching TRBD2. The CDR3 has 16 residues. J gave up 2 bases and V 4 bases, and 8 bases lay outside the gene matches. Germline lookup yields CDR1 LGHNA and CDR2 YNFKEQ. CDR3 protein: CASSRAGVENTDTQYF. Here the CDR3 DNA reads TGTGCCAGCAGCCGAGCGGGAGTCGAAAACACAGATACGCAGTATTTT.

This clonotype was seen ten or more times. Sequence at one end of the junction differs from germline and may be a read error. The chain carries TRBV10-2 and TRBJ2-7; TRBD2 matches at 12 bases. Germline CDR1 WSHSY, CDR2 SAAADI. The CDR3 runs to 15 residues. The chain's CDR3 is CASREVTSGRREQYF. CDR3 bases: TGCGCCAGCCGTGAGGTAACTAGCGGGAGGAGAGAGCAGTACTTC.

This clonotype turned up a few times. This chain uses TRBV7-6 with TRBJ2-3, with D hard to call. The CDR3 contains 14 residues. V gave up 1 base and J gave up 2 bases, with 7 bases separating them. Germline V CDR1 and CDR2: SGHVS, FNYEAQ. DNA for the CDR3: TGTGCCAGCAGCTTAGGCTGGTTCACAGATACGCAGTATTTT. Protein sequence: CASSLGWFTDTQYF.

This clonotype was seen repeatedly, ten times or more. V gene TRBV6-1 combines with J gene TRBJ2-5; D assignment may be TRBD1 or TRBD2 (5 bases each). This CDR3 contains 16 residues. Trimming removed 3 bases at V and 5 bases at J, with 19 bases between. Germline assignment: CDR1 MNHNS and CDR2 SASEGT. The CDR3 is CASSEVSGRLLETQYF. The CDR3 DNA reads as TGTGCCAGCAGTGAGGTTTCGGGACGGCTTCTGGAGACCCAGTACTTC.

This clonotype has just a few counts. The chain uses TRBV7-8 and TRBJ2-3; no definite D call. Germline V lookup: CDR1 SGHVS, CDR2 FQNEAQ. The CDR3 spans 13 residues. The V end was cut by 5 bases, the J end by 4 bases, with 10 bases between. This CDR3 reads CASSPAAADTQYF. The DNA for the CDR3 is TGTGCCAGCAGCCCCGCCGCGGCAGATACGCAGTATTTT.

In this sample, this clonotype turned up many times. This chain links TRBV5-1 with TRBJ2-7, with D perhaps matching TRBD2 (5 bases). Per germline, CDR1 SGHRS and CDR2 YFSETQ. The V end lost 1 base, the J end lost 3 bases, and 11 bases lay between the germline ends. The CDR3 totals 14 residues. Here the CDR3 reads CASSLPGWVYEQYF. The DNA of the CDR3 is TGCGCCAGCAGCTTGCCGGGATGGGTCTACGAGCAGTACTTC.

The chain carries TRBV21-1 and TRBJ1-1; whether TRBD1, the table's D call, matches the DNA was not checked. TRBV21-1 is shown as a pseudogene. The CDR3 extends over 14 amino acids. CDR3 sequence: CASSKAHRDTEAFF. The DNA for the CDR3 is TGTGCCAGCAGCAAAGCGCACAGGGACACTGAAGCTTTCTTT.

This clonotype was seen ten or more times. This sequence joins TRBV20-1 and TRBJ2-5; D might be TRBD1 (6 bases). CDR3 length equals 14 residues. Between the trimmed V and J ends, which lost 6 bases and 2 bases, there was a span of 16 bases. Germline-derived CDR1 and CDR2 are DFQATT and SNEGSKA (reference sequence). As DNA, the CDR3 is TGCAGTGCAGCCAAAACAGGGTTTCAAGAGACCCAGTACTTC. Translating gives CSAAKTGFQETQYF.

V is TRBV13 and J is TRBJ2-7; D is perhaps TRBD2 (6 bases). CDR3 size: 16 residues. Trimming shortened V by 5 bases and J by 6 bases, and 23 bases separated the two germline ends. Per the germline V gene, CDR1 is PRHDT and CDR2 is FYEKMQ (reference sequence). The CDR3 sequence: CASSQTRETRVVEQYF. Here the CDR3 DNA reads TGTGCCAGCAGCCAGACCAGGGAGACTAGGGTCGTCGAGCAGTACTTC.

The sample holds a few counts of this clonotype. The rearrangement uses TRBV12-3 or TRBV12-4 and TRBJ2-1; D is uncertain. CDR3 length: 10 amino acids. Trimming left V 5 bases short and J 9 bases short, with 5 bases between. The chain's CDR3 is CASSRSEQFF. The CDR3 bases are TGTGCCAGCAGTCGCAGTGAGCAGTTCTTC.

This clonotype was seen many times. This CDR3 reads CASSQGQGLHTEAFF. CDR3 sequence (DNA): TGTGCCAGCAGCCAAGGACAGGGGCTTCACACTGAAGCTTTCTTT. The genes are TRBV3-1 and TRBJ1-1, with 8 bases fitting TRBD1. There are 15 residues in the CDR3. V gave up 1 base and J gave up 3 bases; unmatched junction bases: 4. Per germline, CDR1 LGHDT and CDR2 YNNKEL (reference sequence).

This clonotype was seen ten or more times. This rearrangement joins TRBV6-1 to TRBJ2-5, with D perhaps matching TRBD1 or TRBD2 (5 bases each). Trimming took 2 bases from V and 1 from J, leaving 8 bases between them. The germline V gene encodes CDR1 MNHNS and CDR2 SASEGT. The CDR3 covers 14 residues. CDR3 DNA sequence: TGTGCCAGCAGTGAACGGGGACCCCAAGAGACCCAGTACTTC. Translation: CASSERGPQETQYF.

This clonotype occurred many times. The chain links TRBV11-2 to TRBJ2-7; 8 bases agree with TRBD2. The CDR3 has 13 amino acids. Looked up from germline, CDR1 is SGHAT and CDR2 is FQNNGV. Trimming removed 5 bases from V and 3 bases from J; junction bases left unmatched: 3. The CDR3 loop reads CASSGAGVYEQYF. The CDR3 nucleotides are TGTGCCAGCAGCGGAGCGGGAGTCTACGAGCAGTACTTC.

The sample holds many counts of this clonotype. The chain employs TRBV11-3 and TRBJ1-5; D not resolved. Germline assignment: CDR1 SGHNT and CDR2 YENEEA. This CDR3 comprises 12 residues. V lost 7 bases, J lost 4 bases, and 8 bases lay in between. The DNA for the CDR3 is TGTGCCAGCACGCTTGGGAATCAGCCCCAGCATTTT. It is translated as CASTLGNQPQHF.

This clonotype has a count of ten or more. The J gene is TRBJ2-1, the V gene TRBV6-4; a possible D gene is TRBD1 (7 bases). The V and J ends lost 3 bases and 9 bases respectively, with 18 bases between them. The length of the CDR3 is 15 residues. The germline CDR1 and CDR2 sequences are MRHNA and SNTAGT. Here the CDR3 reads CASSDGTGVGGEQFF. CDR3 DNA: TGTGCCAGCAGTGATGGAACAGGGGTGGGAGGTGAGCAGTTCTTC.

This clonotype came up many times. The chain recombines TRBV30 with TRBJ1-1, with D unresolved. The CDR3 is 11 amino acids. Germline CDR1 is GTSNPN and CDR2 is SVGIG (reference sequence). Trimming shortened V by 0 bases and J by 3 bases, and 2 bases separated the two germline ends. DNA of the CDR3: TGTGCCTGGAGTGTAGACACTGAAGCTTTCTTT. Its protein product is CAWSVDTEAFF.

The V gene is TRBV5-1, the J gene TRBJ1-1, with D hard to call. The V and J ends lost 0 bases and 1 base respectively, with 10 bases between them. CDR1 is SGHRS, CDR2 YFSETQ, per germline. This CDR3 region has 15 residues. Here the CDR3 DNA reads TGCGCCAGCAGCTTGGACGGAAGACCGAACACTGAAGCTTTCTTT. It yields the protein CASSLDGRPNTEAFF.

V and J are TRBV5-1 and TRBJ1-2, with no clear D. Per germline, CDR1 SGHRS and CDR2 YFSETQ. Trimming cost V 4 bases and J 4 bases, with 14 bases left between them. The CDR3 covers 14 residues. The CDR3 bases are TGCGCCAGCAGCGAGGCCAGTACTTTCTATGGCTACACCTTC. Amino acid sequence: CASSEASTFYGYTF.

The table lists this clonotype with many counts. V is TRBV2 and J is TRBJ2-7; D possibly corresponds to TRBD1 (6 bases). The CDR3 covers 12 residues. The V gene's germline CDR1 is SNHLY and CDR2 FYNNEI. Trimming shortened V by 7 bases and J by 2 bases, and 9 bases separated the two germline ends. The CDR3 spells CASNRQAYEQYF. CDR3 sequence (DNA): TGTGCCAGCAACCGACAGGCCTACGAGCAGTACTTC.

In this sample, this clonotype turned up many times. CDR3 nucleotide sequence: TGTGCCAGTAGTTCGGAGGGCGCGGAGAACACTGAAGCTTTCTTT. Amino acid sequence: CASSSEGAENTEAFF. The V and J genes are TRBV19 and TRBJ1-1, with D unresolved. The V end was cut by 5 bases, the J end by 1 base, with 14 bases between. Per the germline V gene, CDR1 is LNHDA and CDR2 is SQIVND (reference sequence). This CDR3 is built from 15 residues. The variable domain in full, with the rest retrieved from reference TRBV19 and TRBJ1-1, is DGGITQSPKYLFRKEGQNVTLSCEQNLNHDAMYWYRQDPGQGLRLIYYSQIVNDFQKGDIAEGYSVSREKKESFPLTVTSAQKNPTAFYLCASSSEGAENTEAFFGQGTRLTVV.

This clonotype was observed many times. The genes are TRBV12-3 or TRBV12-4 and TRBJ2-5; TRBD1 agrees at 7 bases. With V trimmed by 5 bases and J by 0 bases, 9 bases remained unmatched. This CDR3 region has 16 residues. The CDR3 coding sequence is TGTGCCAGCAGTCCGGGACAGAGCTTGTACCAAGAGACCCAGTACTTC. As protein: CASSPGQSLYQETQYF.

This clonotype was counted ten times or more. The rearrangement joins TRBV5-1 to TRBJ2-3; D perhaps matches TRBD2 (6 bases). CDR1 and CDR2 (germline): SGHRS, YFSETQ. The CDR3 sequence is 16 residues long. With 2 bases removed from V and 0 bases from J, the gap between germline ends came to 13 bases. In nucleotides, the CDR3 is TGCGCCAGCAGCTTCCTGGGGACTTTAAGCACAGATACGCAGTATTTT. Amino acid sequence: CASSFLGTLSTDTQYF. The full variable domain, in which reference TRBV5-1 and TRBJ2-3 provide the parts outside the CDR3, is KAGVTQTPRYLIKTRGQQVTLSCSPISGHRSVSWYQQTPGQGLQFLFEYFSETQRNKGNFPGRFSGRQFSNSRSEMNVSTLELGDSALYLCASSFLGTLSTDTQYFGPGTRLTVL.

This clonotype was seen many times. J is TRBJ1-1 and V is TRBV12-3 or TRBV12-4; D unclear. V was shortened by 5 bases and J by 5 bases, with 18 bases between the two germline ends. This CDR3 region has 15 residues. The CDR3 DNA reads as TGTGCCAGCAGTCTCTCTGGTGGCCCTGGGACTGAAGCTTTCTTT. Amino acids: CASSLSGGPGTEAFF.

V is TRBV27 and J is TRBJ2-5; TRBD1 might be the D (6 bases). The CDR3 totals 13 residues. CDR1 and CDR2 from the germline V gene are MNHEY and SMNVEV (reference sequence). The V end lost 5 bases, the J end lost 5 bases, and 12 bases lay between the germline ends. The DNA of the CDR3 is TGTGCCAGCAGTATCAACAGGGAGGAGACCCAGTACTTC. Amino acids: CASSINREETQYF.

The rearrangement joins TRBV10-3 to TRBJ2-7; D gene unclear. V lost 7 bases, J lost 3 bases, and 16 bases lay in between. This CDR3 has 14 residues. Germline assignment: CDR1 ENHRY and CDR2 SYGVKD. DNA of the CDR3: TGTGCCATCAAGCGAAATACCGATAGCTACGAGCAGTACTTC. It is translated as CAIKRNTDSYEQYF.

This clonotype was observed a handful of times. The rearrangement uses TRBV7-3 and TRBJ2-6; TRBD2 aligns across 10 bases. The J segment lost 0 bases and the V segment lost 1 base, leaving 6 bases of the junction unmatched. The germline V gene encodes CDR1 SGHTA and CDR2 FQGTGA. This CDR3 comprises 19 residues. The CDR3: CASSLIGLAGASGANVLTF. The CDR3 nucleotides are TGTGCCAGCAGCTTAATTGGTCTAGCGGGGGCCTCTGGGGCCAACGTCCTGACTTTC. Variable domain in full (rest from reference TRBV7-3 and TRBJ2-6): GAGVSQTPSNKVTEKGKYVELRCDPISGHTALYWYRQSLGQGPEFLIYFQGTGAADDSGLPNDRFFAVRPEGSVSTLKIQRTERGDSAVYLCASSLIGLAGASGANVLTFGAGSRLTVL.

This clonotype was detected ten times or more. The chain employs TRBV28 and TRBJ2-7, with D possibly matching TRBD2 (5 bases). The CDR3 is 14 amino acids. V dropped 3 bases and J dropped 1 base, with 10 bases sitting between them. CDR1 and CDR2 (germline): MDHEN, SYDVKM. For the CDR3, the DNA is TGTGCCAGCAGTTTTCGTCGGGGTTCCTACGAGCAGTACTTC. It encodes CASSFRRGSYEQYF.